The sequence of this T cell receptor (beta chain) was determined in a study of CD4 T cells in relation to SARS-CoV-2 and coronaviruses. A word on this clone: The antigen remains undetermined.

Sequenced by immunoSEQ multiplex PCR; TCRdb stores in-frame clones only, minus some. Among 16,000 or so clones listed, about 84% were seen once. Unexposed donor CD4+ T cells date from about 2011-2018, before the COVID-19 pandemic. After about 10 days of culture, CD4+ T cells were isolated. Cells permitting, SARS-CoV-2 S/N and four cold-coronavirus spikes were tested on unexposed-donor CD4+ T cells. The sequence was obtained from a human donor in good health. Material for sequencing was CD4+ T cells from PBMCs, cultured in vitro.

CDR3 region: CASSYRTELDEQFF. DNA of the CDR3: TGTGCCAGCAGCTACCGGACCGAATTGGATGAGCAGTTCTTC. This chain joins TRBV7-2 and TRBJ2-1; D unclear. Trimming stripped 4 bases from V and 8 bases from J, with 15 bases between. This CDR3 has 14 residues. Germline CDR1 and CDR2: SGHTA and FQGNSA.